The clone carrying this TCR beta chain showed up just a few times. As yet, its antigen is unknown. The PCR made use of 60 Vbeta and 13 Jbeta primers. Sequencing was performed with immunoSEQ multiplex PCR; in TCRdb, only in-frame clones are kept and a portion is missing. Seen here are roughly 190,000 clones, roughly four fifths observed once, and the top ten hold about 3.4%. The CDR3 consists of 14 residues. The record originates from a study of cytomegalovirus exposure and HLA in healthy donors. Whole-study results and caveats: While the bulk of TCR sequences proved rare, some public TCRs turned up in many donors. Most of the TCR beta V segments (in an earlier analysis) were productive either about 87% or about 30% of the time. A cluster of highly shared sequence variants was likely a sequencing artifact. Listed as cytomegalovirus-associated were 150 to 200 TCR beta chains.

The source material was PBMCs. The chain employs TRBV21-1 and TRBJ2-5; TRBD2 is the table's D call, not checked against the DNA. TRBV21-1 is described as a pseudogene. This sequence originates from a man in his forties in good health and CMV-seropositive. CDR3 DNA: TGTGCCCCCCACGGAGGAGGACCCCAAGAGACCCAGTACTTC. It specifies CAPHGGGPQETQYF.